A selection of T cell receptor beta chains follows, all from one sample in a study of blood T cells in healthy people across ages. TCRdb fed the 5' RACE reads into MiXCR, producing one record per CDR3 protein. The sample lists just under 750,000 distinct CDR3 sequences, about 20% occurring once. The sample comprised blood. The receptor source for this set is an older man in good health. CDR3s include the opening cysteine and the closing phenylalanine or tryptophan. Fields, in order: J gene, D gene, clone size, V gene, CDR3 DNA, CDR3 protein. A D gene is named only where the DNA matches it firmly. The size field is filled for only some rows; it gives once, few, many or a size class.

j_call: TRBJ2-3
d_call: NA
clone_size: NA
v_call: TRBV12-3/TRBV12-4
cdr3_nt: TGTGCCAGCAGTAGGACCAACACAGATACGCAGTATTTT
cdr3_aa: CASSRTNTDTQYF

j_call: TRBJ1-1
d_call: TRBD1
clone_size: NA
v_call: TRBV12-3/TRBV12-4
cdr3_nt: TGTGCCAGCAGAACCGGGACAGGACCATTGAACACTGAAGCTTTCTTT
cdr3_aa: CASRTGTGPLNTEAFF

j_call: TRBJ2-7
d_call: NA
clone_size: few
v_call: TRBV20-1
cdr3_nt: TGCAGTGCTAGAGTGGGGGGCTTGGAGCAGTACTTC
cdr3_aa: CSARVGGLEQYF

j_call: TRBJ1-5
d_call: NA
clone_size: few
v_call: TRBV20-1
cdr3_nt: TGCAGTGCTAGAGATCTGGGGTATGGCAATCAGCCCCAGCATTTT
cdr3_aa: CSARDLGYGNQPQHF

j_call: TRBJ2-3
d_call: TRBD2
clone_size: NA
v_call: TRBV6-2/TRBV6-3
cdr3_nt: TGTGCCAGCAGACCCGGGACTAGTAGGAGCGTGCAGTATTTT
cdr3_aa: CASRPGTSRSVQYF

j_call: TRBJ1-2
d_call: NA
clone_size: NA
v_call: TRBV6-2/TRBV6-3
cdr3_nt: TGTGCCAGCAGTTACCGGACACTCAACTATGGCTACACCTTC
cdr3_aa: CASSYRTLNYGYTF

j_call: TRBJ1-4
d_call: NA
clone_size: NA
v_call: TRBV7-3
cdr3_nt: TGTGCCAGCAGCTTATTGAAGGGTGAAAAACTGTTTTTT
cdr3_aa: CASSLLKGEKLFF

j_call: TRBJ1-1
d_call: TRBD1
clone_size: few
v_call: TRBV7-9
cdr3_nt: TGTGCCAGCAGCTTAGGCCTGGGACAGGGAGGGAACACTGAAGCTTTCTTT
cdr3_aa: CASSLGLGQGGNTEAFF

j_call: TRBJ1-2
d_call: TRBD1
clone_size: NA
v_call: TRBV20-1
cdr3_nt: TGCAGTGCTAAACACAGGGGCGGAGGCTACACCTTC
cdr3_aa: CSAKHRGGGYTF

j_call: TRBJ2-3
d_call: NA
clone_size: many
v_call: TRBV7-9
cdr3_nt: TGTGCCAGCAGCTCTACTGGCACAGATACGCAGTATTTT
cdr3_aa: CASSSTGTDTQYF

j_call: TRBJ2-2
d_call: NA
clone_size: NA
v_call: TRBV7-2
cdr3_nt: TGTGCCAGCAGCTTAAATACAGCAGCGAACACCGGGGAGCTGTTTTTT
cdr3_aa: CASSLNTAANTGELFF

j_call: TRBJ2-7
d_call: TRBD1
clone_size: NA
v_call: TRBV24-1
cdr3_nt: TGTGCCACCAGTGACAGAAAAGACAGGGCTGTTTACGAGCAGTACTTC
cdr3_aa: CATSDRKDRAVYEQYF

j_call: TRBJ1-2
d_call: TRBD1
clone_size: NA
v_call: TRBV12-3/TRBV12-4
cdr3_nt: TGTGCCAGCAGTTTAGCCAAAAGCCGGACAGGGCACTATGGCTACACCTTC
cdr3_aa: CASSLAKSRTGHYGYTF

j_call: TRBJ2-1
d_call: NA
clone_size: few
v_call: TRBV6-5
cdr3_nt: TGTGCCAGCAGTGCCGGAGGAGGTGAGCAGTTCTTC
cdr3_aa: CASSAGGGEQFF

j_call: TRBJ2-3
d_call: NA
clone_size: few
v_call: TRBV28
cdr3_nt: TGTGCCAGCAGTCCCGAACGCGGGGAAGAAATAGATACGCAGTATTTT
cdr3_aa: CASSPERGEEIDTQYF

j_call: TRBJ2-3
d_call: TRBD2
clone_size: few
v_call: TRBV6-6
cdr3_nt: TGTGCCAGCAGTTCGATACTAGCGGGGGCCCGCTTGGCGCAGTATTTT
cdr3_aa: CASSSILAGARLAQYF